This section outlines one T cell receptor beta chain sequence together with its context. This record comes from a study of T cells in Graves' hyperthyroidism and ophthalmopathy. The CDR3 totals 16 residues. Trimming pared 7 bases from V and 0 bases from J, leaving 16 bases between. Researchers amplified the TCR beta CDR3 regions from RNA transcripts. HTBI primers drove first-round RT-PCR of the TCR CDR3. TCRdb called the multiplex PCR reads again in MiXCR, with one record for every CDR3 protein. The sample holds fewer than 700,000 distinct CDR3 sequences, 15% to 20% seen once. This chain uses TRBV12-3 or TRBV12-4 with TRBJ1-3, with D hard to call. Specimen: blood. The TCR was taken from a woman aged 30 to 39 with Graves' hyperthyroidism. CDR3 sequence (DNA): TGTGCCAGCATCCTCGGGCGAGAGAGCTCTGGAAACACCATATATTTT. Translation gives CASILGRESSGNTIYF.